A selection of T cell receptor beta chains follows, all from one sample in a study of shared clonotypes between healthy human individuals. Libraries were prepared by immunoSEQ multiplex PCR; TCRdb keeps only in-frame clonotypes and omits some of them. Of roughly 1,800,000 clones in the sample, roughly 94% were seen once. The sequenced material came from naive CD8+ T cells sorted from blood. Receptors were obtained from a man between 18 and 29 years old in good health. CDR3s include the opening cysteine and the closing phenylalanine or tryptophan. A D gene is named only where the DNA matches it firmly. Clone size is given for some rows only: seen once, a few or many times, or a class if the clone is expanded.

NA,TRBV27,once,14,TRBJ1-5,CASSLRGASQPQHF,TGTGCCAGCAGTTTAAGGGGGGCCAGTCAGCCCCAGCATTTT
NA,TRBV7-8,NA,14,TRBJ1-2,CASSLAGSNYGYTF,TGTGCCAGCAGCTTAGCGGGCAGTAACTATGGCTACACCTTC
TRBD2,TRBV6-6,NA,16,TRBJ2-1,CASSYSVAGVHNEQFF,TGTGCCAGCAGTTACTCTGTAGCGGGGGTCCACAATGAGCAGTTCTTC
NA,TRBV6-5,NA,14,TRBJ1-2,CASSSVVALRGYTF,TGTGCCAGCAGCTCCGTCGTAGCATTGAGAGGCTACACCTTC
NA,TRBV15,NA,14,TRBJ1-1,CATSSAHSNTEAFF,TGTGCCACCAGCAGTGCCCACTCGAACACTGAAGCTTTCTTT
NA,TRBV30,NA,12,TRBJ2-7,CAWSVSSYEQYF,TGTGCCTGGAGTGTATCTTCCTACGAGCAGTACTTC
NA,TRBV6-1,NA,15,TRBJ1-2,CASDLGWGEQNGYTF,TGTGCCAGCGATCTTGGTTGGGGAGAGCAGAATGGCTACACCTTC
TRBD2,TRBV4-1,NA,16,TRBJ2-5,CASSQTGTSGAGTQYF,TGCGCCAGCAGCCAAACTGGGACTAGCGGCGCTGGGACCCAGTACTTC
NA,TRBV4-1,few,15,TRBJ1-1,CASSGSAEMNTEAFF,TGCGCCAGCAGCGGATCCGCAGAGATGAACACTGAAGCTTTCTTT
TRBD2,TRBV4-3,NA,17,TRBJ2-1,CASSQDYGREGLNEQFF,TGCGCCAGCAGCCAAGATTACGGGCGGGAGGGCCTCAATGAGCAGTTCTTC
NA,TRBV7-9,NA,14,TRBJ2-2,CASSSTGNTGELFF,TGTGCCAGCAGTTCGACAGGGAACACCGGGGAGCTGTTTTTT